These 23 T cell receptor beta chains were sequenced from one sample in a study of control samples from healthy donors and cancer patients. Generated by immunoSEQ multiplex PCR, the TCRdb table keeps only in-frame clones and is missing some. The sample lists 70,000 to 85,000 clones, 90% to 95% seen once, with roughly a sixth in the top ten. Material: blood. The receptors come from a man in his forties or fifties in good health.

The CDR3 protein is CASRPLRSGNTIYF. As DNA, the CDR3 is TGTGCCAGCAGGCCCCTCCGTTCTGGAAACACCATATATTTT. The chain recombines TRBV2 with TRBJ1-3; D gene ambiguous. There are 14 residues in the CDR3. CDR1 SNHLY and CDR2 FYNNEI come from the germline V gene. V was pared by 6 bases and J by 1 base, with 10 bases between.

The CDR3 nucleotides are TGCAGCGTTCAGGAGTATAGCAATCAGCCCCAGCATTTT. Amino acid sequence: CSVQEYSNQPQHF. This rearrangement joins TRBV29-1 to TRBJ1-5; D unresolved. V was trimmed by 5 bases and J by 0 bases, leaving 8 bases between them. The V gene's germline CDR1 is SQVTM and CDR2 ANQGSEA. This CDR3 has 13 residues.

The chain couples TRBV18 to TRBJ1-4, with 10 bases fitting TRBD1. The CDR3 is 14 amino acids. The junction had 0 bases not matched to a gene; V was cut back by 2 bases and J by 6 bases. The V gene's germline CDR1 is KGHSH and CDR2 LQKENI. CDR3 amino acids: CASSPGTGDEKLFF. The DNA for the CDR3 is TGTGCCAGCTCACCAGGGACAGGGGATGAAAAACTGTTTTTT.

V and J are TRBV6-6 and TRBJ1-1, with D tentatively TRBD1 (5 bases). V was pared by 6 bases and J by 1 base, with 9 bases between. This CDR3 contains 13 residues. Germline V gives CDR1 MNHNY, CDR2 SVGAGI (reference sequence). In nucleotides, the CDR3 is TGTGCCAGCAGCAGGGAGGGGAACACTGAAGCTTTCTTT. Translated, it gives CASSREGNTEAFF.

The chain links TRBV6-5 to TRBJ2-7, with 8 bases aligning to TRBD1. V dropped 6 bases and J dropped 7; count of bases not matched to a gene: 8. This CDR3 region has 13 residues. The germline gives CDR1 MNHEY, CDR2 SVGAGI. The CDR3 coding sequence is TGTGCCAGCAGGGACAGGGCGTCGAGTGAGCAGTACTTC. This translates into CASRDRASSEQYF.

Concerning this clone: Other DNA sequences in this sample translate to the same CDR3. This chain joins TRBV30 and TRBJ1-1; 9 positions match TRBD1. Germline loops: CDR1 GTSNPN, CDR2 SVGIG (reference sequence). The trim removed 4 bases at V and 1 base at J, leaving 1 base unmatched. The CDR3 has 13 amino acids. The DNA of the CDR3 is TGTGCCTGGACGGGACAGGGGAACACTGAAGCTTTCTTT. Its protein product is CAWTGQGNTEAFF.

The chain links TRBV12-3 or TRBV12-4 to TRBJ1-1, with TRBD1 matching 8 bases. This CDR3 contains 13 residues. The J segment lost 3 bases and the V segment lost 5 bases, leaving 2 bases of the junction unmatched. CDR3 bases: TGTGCCAGCAGTCGACAGGGGCACACTGAAGCTTTCTTT. The encoded protein is CASSRQGHTEAFF.

The chain combines TRBV4-1 with TRBJ1-4; weak D call: TRBD1 (6 bases). The CDR3 sequence is 16 residues long. Germline V gene sequence: CDR1 MGHRA, CDR2 YSYEKL. V was trimmed by 6 bases and J by 7 bases, leaving 21 bases between them. The CDR3 sequence: CASSLWVEGGSEKLFF. The CDR3 DNA is TGCGCCAGCAGTCTATGGGTCGAAGGGGGTAGTGAAAAACTGTTTTTT.

V and J are TRBV7-9 and TRBJ2-4; 10 nucleotides line up with TRBD2. Unmatched junction bases numbered 0, after V lost 5 bases and J lost 5 bases. Germline V gives CDR1 SEHNR, CDR2 FQNEAQ (reference sequence). The CDR3 totals 13 residues. The CDR3 is CASSTSGENIQYF. The CDR3 region has the DNA TGTGCCAGCAGCACTAGCGGGGAAAACATTCAGTACTTC.

CDR3 DNA sequence: TGTGCCAGCAGCTTGGGACGGACTGAAGCTTTCTTT. Translated, it gives CASSLGRTEAFF. The chain couples TRBV11-2 to TRBJ1-1; maybe TRBD1 (5 bases). This CDR3 is built from 12 residues. The germline gives CDR1 SGHAT, CDR2 FQNNGV. V was clipped by 3 bases and J by 5 bases, with 7 bases between them. Full variable domain (missing parts from reference TRBV11-2 and TRBJ1-1): EAGVAQSPRYKIIEKRQSVAFWCNPISGHATLYWYQQILGQGPKLLIQFQNNGVVDDSQLPKDRFSAERLKGVDSTLKIQPAKLEDSAVYLCASSLGRTEAFFGQGTRLTVV.

The V gene is TRBV4-2, the J gene TRBJ2-7, with D possibly matching TRBD1 (6 bases). Germline CDR1 LGHNA, CDR2 YNFKEQ. This CDR3 contains 15 residues. The V and J ends lost 2 bases and 2 bases respectively, with 13 bases between them. The CDR3 DNA is TGTGCCAGCAGCCAACGGACAGACGGGACCTACGAGCAGTACTTC. Translation gives CASSQRTDGTYEQYF.

This chain joins TRBV25-1 and TRBJ1-2; D is uncertain. CDR1 MGHDK and CDR2 SYGVNS come from the germline V gene. The CDR3 runs 13 residues. V was shortened by 4 bases and J by 5 bases, with 11 bases between the two germline ends. CDR3 amino acids: CASSAPVGYGYTF. The CDR3 nucleotides are TGTGCCAGCAGTGCCCCCGTAGGGTATGGCTACACCTTC.

The J gene is TRBJ2-2, the V gene TRBV24-1, with 7 nucleotides matching TRBD1. The germline V gene encodes CDR1 KGHDR and CDR2 SFDVKD. CDR3 length equals 17 residues. Trimming at V came to 3 bases and at J to 6 bases, leaving 12 bases not matched to a gene. CDR3: CATSDHLTGTAPGELFF. The DNA of the CDR3 is TGTGCCACCAGTGATCACCTTACCGGGACAGCGCCCGGGGAGCTGTTTTTT.

The genes are TRBV7-2 and TRBJ1-3, with D tentatively TRBD1 (5 bases). Trimming stripped 5 bases from V and 4 bases from J, with 15 bases between. This CDR3 spans 15 amino acids. CDR1 and CDR2 (germline): SGHTA, FQGNSA. CDR3 loop: CASSTGGTGGNTIYF. The CDR3 DNA sequence: TGTGCCAGCAGCACCGGGGGGACCGGGGGAAACACCATATATTTT.

The V and J genes are TRBV30 and TRBJ1-6; TRBD1 is a possible D gene (5 bases). Trimming took 3 bases from V and 7 from J, leaving 10 bases between them. CDR1 is GTSNPN, CDR2 SVGIG, per germline (reference sequence). CDR3 size: 13 residues. The CDR3 DNA reads as TGTGCCTGGAGGGTCGAGGGGAATTCACCCCTCCACTTT. Its protein product is CAWRVEGNSPLHF. The full variable domain, completed using reference TRBV30 and TRBJ1-6, is SQTIHQWPATLVQPVGSPLSLECTVEGTSNPNLYWYRQAAGRGLQLLFYSVGIGQISSEVPQNLSASRPQDRQFILSSKKLLLSDSGFYLCAWRVEGNSPLHFGNGTRLTVT.

The J gene is TRBJ1-2, the V gene TRBV11-1, with no clear D. Trimming pared 1 base from V and 7 bases from J, leaving 16 bases between. The length of the CDR3 is 15 residues. Germline V gives CDR1 SGHAT, CDR2 FQDESV (reference sequence). CDR3 DNA: TGTGCCAGCAGCTTAGGACAAACCCTCGATGGTGGCTACACCTTC. Translating it yields CASSLGQTLDGGYTF.

This clone has only a few counts. The J gene is TRBJ1-4, the V gene TRBV9; TRBD1 matches at 11 bases. The germline V gene has CDR1 SGDLS and CDR2 YYNGEE. The CDR3 is 17 amino acids. V dropped 4 bases and J dropped 7; count of bases not matched to a gene: 12. The CDR3 DNA follows: TGTGCCAGCAGCAACGGACAGGGGGCGGACCATTTTGAAAAACTGTTTTTT. Protein: CASSNGQGADHFEKLFF.

The rearrangement joins TRBV15 to TRBJ1-3, with D perhaps matching TRBD1 (6 bases). Trimming left V 5 bases short and J 4 bases short, with 24 bases between. Germline V gives CDR1 LNHNV, CDR2 YYDKDF (reference sequence). The CDR3 is made up of 18 amino acids. CDR3 sequence reads: CATSPETIQGWSGNTIYF. The CDR3 region has the DNA TGTGCCACCAGCCCCGAAACGATACAGGGCTGGTCGGGAAACACCATATATTTT. The full variable domain, rest sourced from reference TRBV15 and TRBJ1-3, is DAMVIQNPRYQVTQFGKPVTLSCSQTLNHNVMYWYQQKSSQAPKLLFHYYDKDFNNEADTPDNFQSRRPNTSFCFLDIRSPGLGDTAMYLCATSPETIQGWSGNTIYFGEGSWLTVV.

This chain uses TRBV5-8 with TRBJ1-4; no definite D call. Trimming shortened V by 5 bases and J by 5 bases, and 10 bases separated the two germline ends. Germline V gene sequence: CDR1 SGHTS, CDR2 YDEGEE. This CDR3 has 13 residues. The CDR3 DNA reads TGTGCCAGCAGTCTCGGAACCAATGAAAAACTGTTTTTT. This translates into CASSLGTNEKLFF.

The CDR3 here is CASSYPTGSSYEQYF. The CDR3 DNA follows: TGTGCCAGCAGTTACCCTACAGGGAGCTCCTACGAGCAGTACTTC. The chain carries TRBV6-2 or TRBV6-3 and TRBJ2-7, with a weak D call TRBD1 (6 bases). The CDR3 contains 15 residues. CDR1 and CDR2 from the germline V gene are MNHEY and SVGEGT. V dropped 2 bases and J dropped 0 bases, with 11 bases sitting between them.

V is TRBV7-2 and J is TRBJ2-7; TRBD1 matches 7 bases. The CDR3 runs 14 residues. Looked up from germline, CDR1 is SGHTA and CDR2 is FQGNSA. V was clipped by 4 bases and J by 3 bases; unmatched bases: 6. The chain's CDR3 is CASSSDPGGYEQYF. CDR3 coding DNA: TGTGCCAGCAGCTCGGATCCAGGGGGCTACGAGCAGTACTTC.

J is TRBJ2-2 and V is TRBV7-8; 12 positions match TRBD2. This CDR3 has 16 amino acids. Per germline, CDR1 SGHVS and CDR2 FQNEAQ. J lost 6 bases, V lost 0 bases, and 2 bases had no gene match. Written as DNA, the CDR3 is TGTGCCAGCAGCTTAGCGCTAGCGGGGGGGTCCGGGGAGCTGTTTTTT. Protein: CASSLALAGGSGELFF.

The chain carries TRBV10-3 and TRBJ1-2; TRBD1 agrees at 7 bases. CDR1 and CDR2 (germline): ENHRY, SYGVKD. With 8 bases clipped from V and 3 bases from J, the junction kept 9 bases outside the gene matches. CDR3 size: 14 residues. The CDR3 coding sequence is TGTGCCATCCGGGACAGATTAACCGACTATGGCTACACCTTC. Translating it yields CAIRDRLTDYGYTF.